One and the same sample provided the 20 T cell receptor beta chains below, sequenced in a study of OX40 agonist ivuxolimab in advanced cancers. Clones were sequenced by immunoSEQ multiplex PCR, and TCRdb holds only the in-frame ones, with some missing. The sample yields tens of thousands of clones, 80% seen once. The sample here was CD4+ or CD8+ T cells sorted from blood, taken in a trial of the OX40 agonist ivuxolimab. These receptors came from an adult with an advanced solid tumor such as melanoma, head and neck, liver or kidney cancer.

This chain connects TRBV6-1 to TRBJ1-1; D ambiguous. Between the trimmed V and J ends, which lost 2 bases and 3 bases, there was a span of 7 bases. Germline V gene data show CDR1 as MNHNS and CDR2 as SASEGT. This CDR3 region has 13 residues. The CDR3 DNA follows: TGTGCCAGCAGTGAACGGGGTGACACTGAAGCTTTCTTT. This sequence encodes CASSERGDTEAFF.

CDR3 in DNA: TGTGCCAGCAGCTTTGTTAGCACAGATACGCAGTATTTT. Residues: CASSFVSTDTQYF. The rearrangement joins TRBV5-4 to TRBJ2-3; D uncertain. CDR1 is SGHNT and CDR2 is YYREEE in the germline V gene (reference sequence). The CDR3 has 13 residues. Trimming pared 2 bases from V and 0 bases from J, leaving 4 bases between.

The chain is built from TRBV5-6 and TRBJ1-1, with TRBD1 as a possible D gene (5 bases). The CDR3 is 15 amino acids. CDR1 is SGHDT and CDR2 is YYEEEE in the germline V gene. Trimming left V 4 bases short and J 3 bases short, with 16 bases between. The CDR3 sequence is CASSPERDPDTEAFF. The CDR3 DNA sequence: TGTGCCAGCAGCCCGGAACGGGACCCGGACACTGAAGCTTTCTTT.

This chain uses TRBV2 with TRBJ2-1; possible D gene TRBD2, 5 bases. From germline, CDR1 is SNHLY and CDR2 FYNNEI. The CDR3 contains 15 residues. V dropped 7 bases and J dropped 3 bases, with 16 bases sitting between them. This CDR3 is CASKASGLSYNEQFF. The CDR3 nucleotides are TGTGCCAGCAAAGCCTCTGGACTCAGCTACAATGAGCAGTTCTTC.

The gene calls are TRBV7-2 and TRBJ1-5; D is undetermined. Trimming removed 5 bases at V and 5 bases at J, with 10 bases between. The germline CDR1 and CDR2 sequences are SGHTA and FQGNSA. This CDR3 is built from 13 residues. In DNA, the CDR3 is TGTGCCAGCAGCACCCGGCCTTATCAGCCCCAGCATTTT. Amino acid sequence: CASSTRPYQPQHF.

The CDR3 DNA reads as TGTGCCAGCTCACCAGGTCGCTCTACTGGAAACACCATATATTTT. Translation gives CASSPGRSTGNTIYF. The V call is TRBV18, the J call TRBJ1-3; D is undetermined. This CDR3 has 15 amino acids. The germline V gene has CDR1 KGHSH and CDR2 LQKENI. Between the trimmed V and J ends, which lost 2 bases and 2 bases, there was a span of 10 bases.

The chain carries TRBV28 and TRBJ2-5, with TRBD2 matching 14 bases. V trimming: 6 bases; J trimming: 1 base; junction bases outside the gene matches: 1. The CDR3 covers 15 residues. Germline lookup yields CDR1 MDHEN and CDR2 SYDVKM. CDR3 in amino acids: CASRGLAGAQETQYF. In DNA, the CDR3 is TGTGCCAGCAGGGGACTAGCGGGAGCCCAAGAGACCCAGTACTTC.

The chain links TRBV7-8 to TRBJ2-7, with D unresolved. Germline CDR1 is SGHVS and CDR2 is FQNEAQ. The CDR3 extends over 14 amino acids. Trimming cost V 5 bases and J 2 bases, with 13 bases left between them. The CDR3 spells CASSPGRLPYEQYF. The CDR3 DNA follows: TGTGCCAGCAGCCCAGGTCGCCTTCCCTACGAGCAGTACTTC.

The chain joins TRBV2 to TRBJ1-1; no clear D. V shed 2 bases and J shed 7 bases, with 11 bases lying between them. The germline CDR1 and CDR2 sequences are SNHLY and FYNNEI. The CDR3 spans 13 residues. The CDR3, as DNA: TGTGCCAGCAGTGAAAACCACGGGGTTGAAGCTTTCTTT. Translated: CASSENHGVEAFF.

The rearrangement uses TRBV12-5 and TRBJ1-1, with D possibly matching TRBD1 (5 bases). The CDR3 has 13 residues. CDR1 is LGHNT, CDR2 FRNRAP, per germline. V lost 7 bases to trimming and J lost 8 bases, with 17 bases between them. The CDR3 region is CASVKDTVGEAFF. The CDR3 region has the DNA TGTGCTAGTGTTAAGGACACTGTAGGAGAAGCTTTCTTT.

The rearrangement uses TRBV29-1 and TRBJ2-3; TRBD2 matches 8 bases. The CDR3 extends over 15 amino acids. The V and J ends lost 1 base and 1 base, in that order; junction bases with no gene match: 4. CDR1 is SQVTM and CDR2 is ANQGSEA in the germline V gene. CDR3 in DNA: TGCAGCGTTGAAGGGGGTAGCGGGGGCACAGATACGCAGTATTTT. Its translation is CSVEGGSGGTDTQYF.

This chain connects TRBV14 to TRBJ1-1; D is uncertain. The CDR3 sequence is 15 residues long. Per germline, CDR1 SGHDN and CDR2 FVKESK. V dropped 1 base and J dropped 0 bases, with 9 bases sitting between them. For the CDR3, the DNA is TGTGCCAGCAGCCAAGGGGCACTAATGAACACTGAAGCTTTCTTT. Protein: CASSQGALMNTEAFF.

The chain recombines TRBV5-1 with TRBJ1-5, with D possibly TRBD1 on 6 matching bases. The CDR3 runs to 14 residues. Trimming removed 0 bases at V and 7 bases at J, with 11 bases between. Germline CDR1 is SGHRS and CDR2 is YFSETQ. The CDR3 here is CASSLEQGGQPQHF. The CDR3 DNA follows: TGCGCCAGCAGCTTGGAACAGGGAGGGCAGCCCCAGCATTTT.

V gene TRBV5-1 combines with J gene TRBJ2-1; 8 nucleotides agree with TRBD2. The CDR3 has 16 amino acids. CDR1 and CDR2 (germline): SGHRS, YFSETQ. J gave up 0 bases and V 5 bases, and 7 bases lay outside the gene matches. Here the CDR3 reads CASSISGTHSYNEQFF. The CDR3 DNA is TGCGCCAGCAGTATTAGCGGGACCCACTCCTACAATGAGCAGTTCTTC.

The J gene is TRBJ2-3, the V gene TRBV10-3; 7 positions match TRBD2. The J segment lost 5 bases and the V segment lost 6 bases, leaving 14 bases of the junction unmatched. From germline, CDR1 is ENHRY and CDR2 SYGVKD. The CDR3 extends over 16 amino acids. CDR3 coding DNA: TGTGCCATCAGGGAGGGACTACTGAGTTGGGGAGATACGCAGTATTTT. Translating it yields CAIREGLLSWGDTQYF.

The chain recombines TRBV7-3 with TRBJ2-5; 10 bases agree with TRBD2. Germline CDR1 is SGHTA and CDR2 is FQGTGA. This CDR3 is built from 18 residues. V lost 5 bases, J lost 3 bases, and 15 bases stayed unmatched. The CDR3 DNA reads TGTGCCAGCAGCACCCTAGCGGGGGAGCCGGGGAGCGAAGAGACCCAGTACTTC. Amino acids: CASSTLAGEPGSEETQYF.

The rearrangement uses TRBV29-1 and TRBJ2-7; TRBD2 aligns across 7 bases. Germline trimming cut 4 bases from V and 7 bases from J; bases unmatched to any gene: 10. The CDR3 runs to 13 residues. Germline lookup yields CDR1 SQVTM and CDR2 ANQGSEA. The CDR3 is CSVGAGTLREQYF. CDR3 nucleotides: TGCAGCGTTGGAGCGGGAACCCTAAGGGAGCAGTACTTC.

This clone rates as medium-sized. The chain's CDR3 is CASSEGMALSSYEQYF. The CDR3 coding sequence is TGTGCCAGCAGTGAGGGAATGGCGCTAAGCTCCTACGAGCAGTACTTC. The chain carries TRBV6-1 and TRBJ2-7; D call uncertain. Per germline, CDR1 MNHNS and CDR2 SASEGT. The V end lost 3 bases, the J end lost 0 bases, and 15 bases lay between the germline ends. The CDR3 is made up of 16 amino acids.

The CDR3 region is CASSWRYSGANVLTF. CDR3 bases: TGTGCCAGCAGCTGGCGTTACTCTGGGGCCAACGTCCTGACTTTC. This chain uses TRBV5-6 with TRBJ2-6; D not certain. CDR3 size: 15 residues. CDR1 is SGHDT and CDR2 is YYEEEE in the germline V gene. Trimming left V 3 bases short and J 0 bases short, with 7 bases between.

The V and J genes are TRBV5-4 and TRBJ2-3; D unclear. Looked up from germline, CDR1 is SGHNT and CDR2 is YYREEE (reference sequence). V lost 4 bases and J 3 bases, leaving 15 bases between the germline ends. This CDR3 comprises 15 residues. In DNA form, the CDR3 reads TGTGCCAGCAGCGCGGACGTCAGCCAAACAGATACGCAGTATTTT. Encoded protein: CASSADVSQTDTQYF.